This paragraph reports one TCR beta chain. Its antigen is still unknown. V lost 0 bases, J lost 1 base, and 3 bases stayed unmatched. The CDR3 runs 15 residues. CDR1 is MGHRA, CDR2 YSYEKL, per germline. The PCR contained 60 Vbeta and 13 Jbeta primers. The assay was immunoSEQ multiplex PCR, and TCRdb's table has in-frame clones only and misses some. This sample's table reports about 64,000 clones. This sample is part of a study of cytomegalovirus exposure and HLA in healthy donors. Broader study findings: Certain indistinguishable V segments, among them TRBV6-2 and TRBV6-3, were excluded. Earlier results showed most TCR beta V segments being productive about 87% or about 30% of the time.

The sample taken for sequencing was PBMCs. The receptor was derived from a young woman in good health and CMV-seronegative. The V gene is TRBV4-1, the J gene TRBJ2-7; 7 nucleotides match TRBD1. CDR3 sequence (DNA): TGCGCCAGCAGCCAAGATCGGGGACAGTCCTACGAGCAGTACTTC. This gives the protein CASSQDRGQSYEQYF.